Below, one T cell receptor beta chain is given with its context. This sample was included in a study of cytomegalovirus exposure and HLA in healthy donors. The study ran its PCR with 60 Vbeta and 13 Jbeta primers. The method was immunoSEQ multiplex PCR; TCRdb's version includes in-frame clones alone and lacks a portion of them. The table has 170,000 or so clones, roughly 77% seen once. The CDR3 is 15 residues long. Germline V gives CDR1 ENHRY, CDR2 SYGVKD. The V gene end was trimmed by 0 bases and the J gene end by 11 bases; junction bases not matched to a gene: 7. The receptor's source is a woman aged 45-65 years in good health and CMV-seropositive. The chain combines TRBV10-3 with TRBJ1-2; 12 bases are a match to TRBD1. Input material: PBMCs. The CDR3 DNA is TGTGCCATCAGTGAGTCGGCCGGGACAGGGGGCAGATACACCTTC. It translates to CAISESAGTGGRYTF.